This T cell receptor (beta chain) was sequenced during a study of beta chain features in type 1 diabetes (dated by TCRdb to 2016 to 2019). As for the study more broadly: No differences in mean age, gender distribution, total cell number or subset yield were found between patients and healthy donors. The study compared the TCRB repertoires of sorted circulating CD4+ T cell subsets in recently diagnosed type 1 diabetes patients with those in matched healthy donors. A total of 107,917,701 sorted cells were examined across all samples, and the number of cells per subset was strongly correlated with RNA yield. Naive and central memory subsets were obtained from all 30 or so donors, but regulatory and stem cell-like memory subsets were isolated from only 8 patients and 8 healthy donors. Overall results and qualifications from the work: Because cDNA was sequenced instead of genomic DNA, highly expressing activated cells could be over-represented, though the groups showed no difference in activation or CD3 levels. Shorter templates might be favored by PCR, yet because patient and control samples were amplified and corrected together, any such skew would affect both groups equally. Only small numbers of individuals were included in the HLA sub-analyses, which left unresolved whether HLA type had any influence on TCRB rearrangement. Naive, central memory and regulatory TCRB repertoires appeared to be more alike among patients than among healthy donors. At VDJ recombination sites, type 1 diabetes patients had fewer insertions and more deleted nucleotides, which implies abnormalities in thymic rearrangement. In all four CD4+ subsets, TCRB CDR3 length was moderately but significantly shorter in type 1 diabetes patients.

The High Capacity cDNA Reverse Transcription Kit was used to reverse transcribe all of the isolated RNA, meaning that expressed TCRB transcripts were what got sequenced. Naive, central memory and regulatory T cell samples underwent deep immunoSEQ sequencing, averaging around 4 million total reads per sample. After sorted cells were lysed in RLT buffer, RNA was extracted with DNase-treated RNeasy Micro or Mini kits, with the choice depending on cell number. Each cell subset was processed on its own to prevent cross-contamination, while patient and healthy donor samples were processed together. TCRB sequences were amplified from cDNA with the immunoSEQ multiplex PCR, producing 87-bp fragments spanning the CDR3 region. Amplicons were sequenced on the Illumina HiSeq platform. The paper's processing steps were these. Synthetic template baselines were used to correct PCR bias computationally, reads within Hamming distance 2 were collapsed together, and singletons that could not be merged were discarded. By aligning reads against IMGT, V, D and J genes, CDR3 length, and insertions or deletions at six rearrangement sites were assigned. Within each subset, clonotype counts were normalized to sorted cell number, after which true diversity and Gini coefficients were computed with the tcR R package. The overlap coefficient, calculated on TCRB nucleotide sequences, was used to measure repertoire sharing. TCRdb holds this immuneACCESS table with in-frame rearrangements only. Some clones are missing; in checked studies, unresolved V genes explain under half, and the rest has no known cause. That table gives V, J and clone size, and the DNA gave D and trimming. Counted in this sample were fewer than 200,000 clones; around 8% of them appeared once. The top ten hold approximately 0.69% of the sample.

From each donor, a single peripheral blood sample of 90 to 150 mL on average was drawn into heparinised tubes. A BD FACSAria II was used to sort naive, central memory, regulatory and stem cell-like memory CD4+ T cells with a panel that included CD45RO, CCR7, CD25, CD127, CD95 and CD27. A purity above 95% was achieved for all sorted populations. PBMCs were isolated right away by Lymphoprep density gradient centrifugation and were stained directly, without culture. So that batch effects would be minimized, each experiment stained and sorted samples in pairs, pairing one healthy donor with one patient. The CDR3 measures 12 amino acids from cysteine to phenylalanine. Solely the CDR3 DNA is kept, with 36 bases framed from the first base. Sequences MDHEN (CDR1) and SYDVKM (CDR2) are obtained from the germline V gene. Trimming costs V 5 bases and J 6 bases, and their ends lie 11 bases apart. This clone showed up just a few times. It has no known antigen specificity. No much larger clonotype is one base removed from it; base qualities were not supplied.

Sample: central memory CD4+ T cells from blood. This sequence uses TRBV28 and TRBJ2-7; the best D guess is TRBD2, with 5 bases matching. The clonotype comes from a man aged 18 to 29 in good health. The bases are TGTGCCAGCAGTCGGACTGGGAGCGAGCAGTACTTC. Its translation is CASSRTGSEQYF.